This T cell receptor (beta chain) appears in the sequencing data of a study of T cell responses to AZD1222 COVID-19 vaccine. General study findings and limits: Seropositive at baseline were only six AZD1222 recipients.

TCRdb keeps only in-frame clones here, not all; method: immunoSEQ multiplex PCR. The sample lists 150,000 to 200,000 clones, roughly 94% occurring once. The CDR3 has 12 residues. Germline CDR1 and CDR2: SGHDT and YYEEEE. V lost 4 bases and J 6 bases, leaving 10 bases between the germline ends. With respect to this clone: The antigen remains undetermined.

The sequences come from peripheral blood, collected 28 days after the second AZD1222 dose. The rearrangement joins TRBV5-6 to TRBJ1-1; D ambiguous. The clonotype was recovered from an adult who received the AZD1222 COVID-19 vaccine. CDR3 in DNA: TGTGCCAGCAGCCCTCATGGCGCTGAAGCTTTCTTT. Translation gives CASSPHGAEAFF. Based on the CDR3 plus reference TRBV5-6 and TRBJ1-1, the full variable domain is DAGVTQSPTHLIKTRGQQVTLRCSPKSGHDTVSWYQQALGQGPQFIFQYYEEEERQRGNFPDRFSGHQFPNYSSELNVNALLLGDSALYLCASSPHGAEAFFGQGTRLTVV.